The 4 T cell receptor beta chains reported below all come from one sample, sequenced in a study of CD8 T cells in ankylosing spondylitis. TCRdb processed the 5' RACE reads anew with MiXCR; each CDR3 protein has one entry. The data contain around 150,000 distinct CDR3 sequences, 40% to 50% of them singletons. Sequenced input: synovial fluid, either unsorted or a sorted T cell fraction (not recorded which). All receptors derive from a male donor with ankylosing spondylitis.

This clonotype was observed a few times. The chain recombines TRBV14 with TRBJ2-7; D is uncertain. This CDR3 is 13 amino acids long. The V end lost 0 bases, the J end lost 6 bases, and 9 bases lay between the germline ends. The germline V gene encodes CDR1 SGHDN and CDR2 FVKESK. This chain's CDR3 is CASSQDPWSEQYF. The CDR3 DNA is TGTGCCAGCAGCCAAGATCCCTGGAGCGAGCAGTACTTC. Drawing the rest from reference TRBV14 and TRBJ2-7, the complete variable domain is EAGVTQFPSHSVIEKGQTVTLRCDPISGHDNLYWYRRVMGKEIKFLLHFVKESKQDESGMPNNRFLAERTGGTYSTLKVQPAELEDSGVYFCASSQDPWSEQYFGPGTRLTVT.

This rearrangement joins TRBV14 to TRBJ2-7; D is ambiguous. V was pared by 0 bases and J by 3 bases, with 21 bases between. The germline V gene encodes CDR1 SGHDN and CDR2 FVKESK. CDR3 length equals 18 residues. CDR3: CASSQDRNSRFGVYEQYF. The CDR3 DNA follows: TGTGCCAGCAGCCAAGATCGGAACTCAAGGTTTGGGGTCTACGAGCAGTACTTC. Full variable domain (missing parts from reference TRBV14 and TRBJ2-7): EAGVTQFPSHSVIEKGQTVTLRCDPISGHDNLYWYRRVMGKEIKFLLHFVKESKQDESGMPNNRFLAERTGGTYSTLKVQPAELEDSGVYFCASSQDRNSRFGVYEQYFGPGTRLTVT.

CDR3 sequence reads: CASSDRLAGGPNTGELFF. Here the CDR3 DNA reads TGTGCCAGCAGCGACCGTCTAGCGGGGGGGCCTAACACCGGGGAGCTGTTTTTT. This chain uses TRBV9 with TRBJ2-2; 12 positions match TRBD2. This CDR3 region has 18 residues. Germline CDR1 is SGDLS and CDR2 is YYNGEE. V lost 3 bases, J lost 2 bases, and 8 bases stayed unmatched.

CDR3 amino acids: CAIPRAAFTDTQYF. CDR3 DNA sequence: TGTGCCATTCCGAGGGCGGCGTTCACAGATACGCAGTATTTT. This chain links TRBV2 with TRBJ2-3, with D possibly matching TRBD2 (5 bases). Looked up from germline, CDR1 is SNHLY and CDR2 is FYNNEI. V shed 10 bases and J shed 2 bases, with 16 bases lying between them. The CDR3 contains 14 residues.